The clone carrying this T cell receptor beta chain was seen once. The sample belongs to a study of blood T cell repertoires in COVID-19. The authors' processing: Amplifying reference gene primers gave estimates of nucleated cell counts. This table comes from immunoSEQ multiplex PCR, and its TCRdb copy is limited to in-frame clones, with some not included. V and J calls and clone size are copied from that table; D and trimming were computed from the DNA. The table lists some 240,000 clones, roughly 84% of them singletons. Sequenced sample: PBMCs or T cells enriched from blood (not recorded which). This receptor was taken from a man aged 45-65 years who had recovered from COVID-19.

The CDR3 nucleotides read TGCGCCAGCAGCTTCAAAGGACTAGCGGGGGTCCCCACCGGGGAGCTGTTTTTT. It translates to CASSFKGLAGVPTGELFF. This chain connects TRBV5-1 to TRBJ2-2, with TRBD2 matching 13 bases. The germline V gene has CDR1 SGHRS and CDR2 YFSETQ. There are 18 residues in the CDR3. The J segment lost 4 bases and the V segment lost 2 bases, leaving 8 bases of the junction unmatched.